This T cell receptor beta chain stems from a study of T-cell memory formation after mild COVID-19. One entry per CDR3 protein, called by TCRdb with MiXCR from the 5' RACE reads. Of tens of thousands of distinct CDR3 sequences listed, 16% were seen once; the top ten hold under 35%. The CDR3 sequence is 15 residues long. Germline CDR1 reads LGHNA; CDR2 reads YNFKEQ. Between the trimmed V and J ends, which lost 0 bases and 0 bases, there was a span of 9 bases. This clonotype was recorded at least ten times. The sample was PBMCs or a T cell subset sorted from them (not recorded which). The TCR was taken from an adult woman who had mild COVID-19 (a few samples of this study predate the infection). Cell type and time point are not known. The chain has TRBV4-2 and TRBJ2-7, with D perhaps TRBD2 (6 bases). The CDR3: CASSQDPGSSYEQYF. CDR3 nucleotides: TGTGCCAGCAGCCAAGATCCCGGGAGCTCCTACGAGCAGTACTTC.